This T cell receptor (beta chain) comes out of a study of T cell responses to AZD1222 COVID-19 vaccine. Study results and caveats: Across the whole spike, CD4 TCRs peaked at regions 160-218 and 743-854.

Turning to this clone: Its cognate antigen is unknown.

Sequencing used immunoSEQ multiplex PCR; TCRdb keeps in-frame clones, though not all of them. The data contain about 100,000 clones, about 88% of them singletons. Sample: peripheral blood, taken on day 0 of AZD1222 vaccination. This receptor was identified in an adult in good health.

DNA of the CDR3: TGTGCCAGCAGCTTGGGGACGGGGACGAACACTGAAGCTTTCTTT. Translation: CASSLGTGTNTEAFF. V gene TRBV5-4 combines with J gene TRBJ1-1, with a weak D call TRBD1 (5 bases). The germline gives CDR1 SGHNT, CDR2 YYREEE (reference sequence). The V end lost 0 bases, the J end lost 1 base, and 10 bases lay between the germline ends. The CDR3 is made up of 15 amino acids.